This T cell receptor (beta chain) was sequenced in a study of prognosis after radiotherapy for stage I lung cancer. Background on the study: It was SBRT that served as radiotherapy, in 3 to 5 fractions with a biologically effective dose of at least 100 Gy. Findings of the study overall: Differential TRBV and TRBJ gene usage was reported between patients with metastases and patients without them.

Turning to this clonotype: Its specificity is not known.

There were no patients with prior chemotherapy, radiotherapy or other malignancies, and all were node-negative on CT and PET/CT. Two-round multiplex PCR amplified TCR beta CDR3 from genomic DNA. Primers were specific to each TRBV and TRBJ gene in first-round PCR. TCRdb reanalysed the multiplex PCR reads using MiXCR and keeps one entry per CDR3 protein. The top ten clones hold 16% of a sample with roughly 30,000 distinct CDR3 sequences, 34% of them seen once. The V gene's germline CDR1 is DFQATT and CDR2 SNEGSKA (reference sequence). Losses at the gene ends were 5 bases for V and 6 bases for J; bases not matched to a gene: 12. CDR3 size: 14 residues.

This TCR derives from a donor aged 50 or older with non-small cell lung cancer. This material consisted of PBMCs, taken before or after stereotactic body radiation therapy (not recorded which). The V and J genes are TRBV20-1 and TRBJ1-2; 7 bases fit TRBD1. The CDR3: CSAGRQGLADGYTF. The DNA for the CDR3 is TGCAGTGCTGGGCGACAGGGATTGGCCGATGGCTACACCTTC.